The rows below give T cell receptor beta chains drawn from one sample of a study of OX40 agonist ivuxolimab in advanced cancers. TCRdb keeps only in-frame clones here, not all; method: immunoSEQ multiplex PCR. This sample has about 84,000 clones, with 85% to 95% found just once. The material sequenced was CD4+ or CD8+ T cells sorted from blood, taken in a trial of the OX40 agonist ivuxolimab. The source is an adult with an advanced solid tumor such as melanoma, head and neck, liver or kidney cancer. CDR3s include the opening cysteine and the closing phenylalanine or tryptophan. D genes are given only for firm matches. Expanded clones get a size class; other rows say once, few or many, or leave the size out.

V,J,size,D,CDR3,DNA
TRBV28,TRBJ1-2,NA,NA,CASNRESLGKYGYTF,TGTGCCAGCAACAGGGAATCTTTGGGGAAATATGGCTACACCTTC
TRBV7-9,TRBJ2-3,NA,NA,CASSPPSRDTQYF,TGTGCCAGCAGCCCCCCCAGCCGAGATACGCAGTATTTT
TRBV13,TRBJ1-6,NA,TRBD1,CASSKRDSDSPLHF,TGTGCCAGCAGCAAGCGGGACAGCGATTCACCCCTCCACTTT
TRBV4-2,TRBJ2-3,NA,TRBD2,CASSQASTSGGTDTQYF,TGTGCCAGCAGCCAGGCCTCCACTAGCGGGGGGACAGATACGCAGTATTTT
TRBV27,TRBJ1-1,NA,NA,CASRGGNTEAFF,TGTGCCAGCCGGGGGGGGAACACTGAAGCTTTCTTT
TRBV9,TRBJ2-5,NA,TRBD2,CASSVATTAGGFQETQYF,TGTGCCAGCAGCGTAGCAACTACTGCGGGGGGCTTCCAAGAGACCCAGTACTTC
TRBV5-1,TRBJ1-5,NA,NA,CASSLSGSVSNQPQHF,TGCGCCAGCAGCTTGTCGGGGAGCGTTAGCAATCAGCCCCAGCATTTT
TRBV9,TRBJ2-1,NA,NA,CASSVVGTNYEQFF,TGTGCCAGCAGCGTAGTGGGCACCAACTATGAGCAGTTCTTC
TRBV7-9,TRBJ1-1,NA,NA,CASSLLAGFDTEAFF,TGTGCCAGCAGCTTATTAGCAGGGTTCGACACTGAAGCTTTCTTT
TRBV7-9,TRBJ1-3,NA,NA,CASSSVGGYGNTIYF,TGTGCCAGCAGCTCCGTGGGGGGTTACGGAAACACCATATATTTT
TRBV5-1,TRBJ2-7,NA,TRBD2,CASSLSAGSYEQYF,TGCGCCAGCAGCTTATCAGCGGGATCCTACGAGCAGTACTTC
TRBV20-1,TRBJ2-7,NA,NA,CSASGDEQYF,TGCAGTGCTAGTGGAGACGAGCAGTACTTC
TRBV11-3,TRBJ2-1,NA,NA,CASSSPEGRGYNEQFF,TGTGCCAGCAGCTCTCCCGAGGGCAGGGGCTACAATGAGCAGTTCTTC
TRBV11-3,TRBJ2-7,NA,NA,CASSLDYEQYF,TGTGCCAGCAGCTTAGACTACGAGCAGTACTTC
TRBV19,TRBJ1-5,few,NA,CASSIDRSGAQPQHF,TGTGCCAGTAGTATAGATAGGTCAGGGGCTCAGCCCCAGCATTTT
TRBV19,TRBJ1-2,NA,TRBD1,CASARTGAAHYGYTF,TGTGCCAGTGCTCGGACAGGGGCCGCGCACTATGGCTACACCTTC
TRBV9,TRBJ1-2,NA,NA,CASSVDGRTYGYTF,TGTGCCAGCAGCGTAGACGGTCGGACCTATGGCTACACCTTC
TRBV6-1,TRBJ1-2,NA,NA,CVSSEILGAGGYTF,TGTGTCAGCAGTGAAATATTGGGGGCTGGTGGCTACACCTTC
TRBV4-2,TRBJ1-5,NA,NA,CVSSQDRGTSSGPQHF,TGTGTCAGCAGCCAAGATCGAGGGACGTCCAGTGGGCCCCAGCATTTT
TRBV19,TRBJ2-5,NA,NA,CASSIRAGAETQYF,TGTGCCAGTAGTATACGGGCAGGCGCGGAGACCCAGTACTTC
TRBV7-6,TRBJ2-2,NA,NA,CASSEGLGGELFF,TGTGCCAGCAGCGAGGGCCTCGGGGGGGAGCTGTTTTTT
TRBV7-2,TRBJ2-2,NA,NA,CASSQWTANTGELFF,TGTGCCAGCAGTCAATGGACAGCGAACACCGGGGAGCTGTTTTTT
TRBV5-1,TRBJ2-7,NA,NA,CASSLGSPYEQYF,TGCGCCAGCAGCTTGGGCAGTCCTTACGAGCAGTACTTC
TRBV19,TRBJ2-1,NA,NA,CASSILSAYNEQFF,TGTGCCAGTAGTATACTGAGTGCCTACAATGAGCAGTTCTTC
TRBV19,TRBJ1-5,NA,NA,CASSILGNNQPQHF,TGTGCCAGTAGTATTTTAGGCAACAATCAGCCCCAGCATTTT
TRBV4-2,TRBJ2-7,NA,NA,CASSQDQARDEQYF,TGTGCCAGCAGCCAAGATCAAGCACGGGACGAGCAGTACTTC
TRBV27,TRBJ2-3,NA,NA,CASSLPGAGTDTQYF,TGTGCCAGCAGTTTACCGGGGGCCGGCACAGATACGCAGTATTTT
TRBV6-1,TRBJ2-5,once,NA,CAGLGSQETQYF,TGTGCCGGCTTGGGGTCTCAAGAGACCCAGTACTTC
TRBV5-6,TRBJ2-3,NA,NA,CASSPGTKRGPDTQYF,TGTGCCAGCAGCCCCGGGACCAAAAGGGGTCCAGATACGCAGTATTTT
TRBV5-1,TRBJ2-5,NA,NA,CASSSGAGQETQYF,TGCGCCAGCAGCTCTGGGGCAGGGCAAGAGACCCAGTACTTC
TRBV11-3,TRBJ2-3,NA,TRBD2,CASSLGASGETDTQYF,TGTGCCAGCAGCTTAGGCGCTAGCGGGGAAACAGATACGCAGTATTTT
TRBV6-1,TRBJ2-3,once,NA,CASSEAGSEPTDTQYF,TGTGCCAGCAGTGAAGCAGGTAGCGAGCCCACAGATACGCAGTATTTT
TRBV4-3,TRBJ2-1,NA,NA,CASSPGLHSYNEQFF,TGCGCCAGCAGTCCGGGACTCCACTCCTACAATGAGCAGTTCTTC
TRBV5-6,TRBJ2-2,NA,NA,CASSLPQIRTGELFF,TGTGCCAGCAGCTTACCCCAGATACGGACCGGGGAGCTGTTTTTT
TRBV11-3,TRBJ2-6,NA,NA,CASSLTQRLSGANVLTF,TGTGCCAGCAGCCTAACCCAGAGACTCTCTGGGGCCAACGTCCTGACTTTC
TRBV6-6,TRBJ1-3,NA,NA,CASSYGWSADTIYF,TGTGCCAGCAGTTACGGGTGGTCGGCGGACACCATATATTTT
TRBV12-5,TRBJ1-3,NA,NA,CASLIGHGSGNTIYF,TGTGCTAGTTTAATAGGCCATGGCTCTGGAAACACCATATATTTT
TRBV28,TRBJ2-7,NA,TRBD1,CASSRQGGFGEQYF,TGTGCCAGCAGCAGACAGGGTGGGTTTGGCGAGCAGTACTTC
TRBV5-4,TRBJ1-2,NA,NA,CASSLSGYGYTF,TGTGCCAGCAGCTTAAGTGGGTATGGCTACACCTTC
TRBV19,TRBJ2-3,NA,NA,CASSIDRASDTQYF,TGTGCCAGTAGTATAGATCGAGCCTCAGATACGCAGTATTTT
TRBV5-1,TRBJ2-5,NA,NA,CASSLNALSGQYF,TGCGCCAGCAGCTTGAACGCCCTCAGTGGCCAGTACTTC
TRBV10-3,TRBJ1-4,NA,NA,CAISESNKGELFF,TGTGCCATCAGTGAGTCGAACAAAGGGGAACTGTTTTTT
TRBV7-7,TRBJ2-6,NA,TRBD1,CASSPGQGDSGANVLTF,TGTGCCAGCAGCCCGGGACAGGGAGACTCTGGGGCCAACGTCCTGACTTTC
TRBV6-5,TRBJ2-7,NA,TRBD1,CASSYATGASYEQYF,TGTGCCAGCAGTTACGCGACAGGGGCGTCCTACGAGCAGTACTTC
TRBV19,TRBJ2-2,NA,NA,CASSSGVTGELFF,TGTGCCAGTAGTTCAGGGGTCACCGGGGAGCTGTTTTTT
TRBV7-6,TRBJ2-1,NA,NA,CASSLLATPYNEQFF,TGTGCCAGCAGCTTATTAGCGACCCCTTACAATGAGCAGTTCTTC
TRBV4-3,TRBJ1-4,NA,NA,CASSQDPWVPNEKLFF,TGCGCCAGCAGCCAAGATCCTTGGGTACCTAATGAAAAACTGTTTTTT
TRBV28,TRBJ1-6,NA,NA,CASSLRLSDSPLHF,TGTGCCAGCAGTTTACGTCTGTCCGATTCACCCCTCCACTTT
TRBV7-2,TRBJ1-5,NA,TRBD1,CASSPGQVNQPQHF,TGTGCCAGCAGCCCCGGACAGGTTAATCAGCCCCAGCATTTT
TRBV13,TRBJ1-6,NA,NA,CASSLQGGVGNSPLHF,TGTGCCAGCAGCTTACAGGGAGGCGTCGGGAATTCACCCCTCCACTTT
TRBV7-2,TRBJ2-7,NA,NA,CASSPERGGNAYEQYF,TGTGCCAGCAGCCCGGAGAGGGGCGGGAACGCCTACGAGCAGTACTTC